This T cell receptor beta chain was retrieved from a study of shared clonotypes between healthy human individuals. Assay used: immunoSEQ multiplex PCR; TCRdb lists only in-frame clones, some missing. The sample carries 2 million to 2.5 million clones, approximately 96% recorded once. Germline values: CDR1 MNHNY, CDR2 SVGAGI (reference sequence). CDR3 length: 14 amino acids. The ends lost 4 bases at V and 3 bases at J; junction bases unmatched: 6. This receptor was identified in a man between 18 and 35 years old in good health. Material: naive CD4+ T cells sorted from blood. Subset noted: CD45RA+ positively selected. The gene calls are TRBV6-6 and TRBJ2-7; 7 bases fit TRBD1. CDR3 sequence reads: CASSLRTGVYEQYF. For the CDR3, the DNA is TGTGCCAGCAGTTTACGTACAGGGGTCTACGAGCAGTACTTC.